Given below is one T cell receptor (beta chain) in context. This clonotype was seen ten or more times. Its recognized antigen is unknown. No per-base quality is available; no much larger clone lies one base away. The data originate from a study of T cells in Graves' hyperthyroidism and ophthalmopathy (dated by TCRdb to 2018 to 2020). Some background on the complete study: Peripheral blood samples were taken at the time of initial diagnosis, prior to any treatment. To identify TCR V-J signatures that set the groups apart, the researchers used a discovery cohort of 90 to 100 patients, made up of approximately 43 with Graves' ophthalmopathy and about 60 with stable Graves' hyperthyroidism. Whether ophthalmopathy could be predicted prospectively was tested in an independent validation cohort made up of roughly 20 hyperthyroidism patients plus 17 patients who later progressed to ophthalmopathy. For training and testing, the 100 or so patients in the discovery cohort were randomly divided in a 7:3 ratio. In more than 5 Graves' hyperthyroidism patients, the study also compared T-cell repertoires from thyroid tissue with T-cell repertoires from blood. Following sampling, methimazole starting at 30 mg daily was given to hyperthyroidism patients, and high-dose intravenous methylprednisolone was given to ophthalmopathy patients. TCR Vbeta CDR3 sequencing of 120 to 150 peripheral blood samples (under 45 ophthalmopathy, 70 to 85 hyperthyroidism and 17 progressor patients) is reported in the paper. Study-level results and caveats: Ophthalmopathy was separated from stable hyperthyroidism by a 13 V-J signature model, with 87.88% sensitivity and approximately 81% specificity obtained in cross-validation and 80%/75% obtained in testing. Blood samples also contained most of the expanded thyroid clonotypes (frequency above 0.001), which suggests that blood repertoires may reflect thyroid immune responses. In validation, the model predicted progression to ophthalmopathy with approximately 71% sensitivity and less than 80% specificity, a median of 6.5 months before onset. No statistical method was used to fix the sample size in advance, and group allocation was not hidden from the investigators.

Graves' hyperthyroidism was defined as stable when no progression to ophthalmopathy occurred over 18 months of follow-up. Hyperthyroidism patients were newly diagnosed, had a disease duration of under 2 months, and were aged 18 to 65 years. Exclusion was applied to patients with uncontrolled infections, other autoimmune diseases, pregnancy or lactation. Diagnoses relied on clinical symptoms, serum thyroxine and TRAb, thyroid ultrasound and orbital computed tomography. PBMCs were isolated from more than 8 ml of fresh peripheral blood by Ficoll-Paque density gradient centrifugation. Total RNA was extracted using Trizol reagent, and RNA quality was assessed on an Agilent 2100 Bioanalyzer. The TCR beta CDR3 regions were amplified from the RNA transcripts. The first round of RT-PCR for the TCR CDR3 was performed with the HTBI primer set and the Qiagen OneStep RT-PCR kit. The libraries were constructed in a second round of multiplex PCR and then size-selected and purified. The libraries were sequenced on an Illumina HiSeq2000 using paired-end 100 bp reads. The paper's processing steps were these. SOAPnuke was used to process the raw data, throwing out any read that contained adapters or uncalled bases, had a mean Phred below 15, or lacked an exact constant-primer or identifier match. High-quality paired reads were merged with COPE v1.2.5, and unique nucleotide sequences were defined as clonotypes. MiTCR v1.1 was used to align clonotypes to the IMGT TRBV, TRBD and TRBJ reference segments. The analysis included only V-J combinations with a frequency above 0.0001, which together covered over 98% of the repertoires. The TCS score was defined as the ratio of F50 (clonal expansion) to E x V (chaos), calculated using BLOSUM62-based TCRdist between CDR3 peptides within each V-J. Welch's t-statistics and random forest reduced roughly 540 V-J features to 10 to 15, which were used in a naive Bayes classifier (R e1071). TCRdb reworked the public reads: Q25 trimming with fastp, MiXCR clone assembly, productive beta chains retained. All rows with the same CDR3 protein become a single entry with the most common DNA and genes. These V and J calls originate from TCRdb's pipeline instead of the authors' own analysis. The sample has around 560,000 distinct CDR3 sequences on record, 16% of them singletons. About 18% of the sample is taken by the ten largest.

Specimen: blood. The receptor comes from a woman younger than 30 with Graves' hyperthyroidism.

CDR3 loop: CASSYGTEAFF. The sequence in DNA is TGTGCCAGCAGTTATGGCACTGAAGCTTTCTTT. The chain is encoded by TRBV6-1 joined to TRBJ1-1; the D gene cannot be named for sure. Spanning cysteine to phenylalanine, the CDR3 consists of 11 amino acids. Only the CDR3 DNA stays, 33 bases, in frame from base 1. Based on the germline V gene, the CDR1 and CDR2 sequences are MNHNS and SASEGT. V is clipped by 5 bases and J by 4 bases, and the sequence between their germline boundaries is 5 bases long.